A single sample is the source of the 23 T cell receptor beta chains below, sequenced in a study of response to subunit inactivated influenza vaccine. TCRdb itself ran the RT-PCR reads through MiXCR, one entry per CDR3 protein. This sample yields about 620,000 distinct CDR3 sequences, of which approximately 10% are seen a single time; 9.5% to 12% belongs to the top ten. The sample also formed part of further work on T cells expressing NK-cell markers. That paper adds: The authors made TCR beta cDNA libraries by 5'RACE template switching. This switching added a universal primer site and UMIs.

The source material was PBMCs from blood, sampled on the day of vaccination. All receptors derive from a man over 45 who received an inactivated influenza vaccine.

This clonotype occurred many times. The chain is built from TRBV3-1 and TRBJ2-5; D is uncertain. CDR3 size: 11 residues. V was pared by 5 bases and J by 4 bases, with 5 bases between. CDR1 is LGHDT, CDR2 YNNKEL, per germline (reference sequence). CDR3 sequence: CASSKLETQYF. CDR3 sequence (DNA): TGTGCCAGCAGCAAGTTAGAGACCCAGTACTTC.

At least ten counts were recorded for this clonotype. V is TRBV20-1 and J is TRBJ2-5, with D perhaps matching TRBD2 (6 bases). Germline V gene lookup returns CDR1 DFQATT and CDR2 SNEGSKA (reference sequence). The CDR3 covers 13 residues. Trimming removed 3 bases at V and 4 bases at J, with 12 bases between. The DNA for the CDR3 is TGCAGTGCTAGGGCCCCGGGGGTAGAGACCCAGTACTTC. This sequence encodes CSARAPGVETQYF.

This rearrangement joins TRBV24-1 to TRBJ1-5, with D maybe TRBD1 (6 bases). The CDR3 loop spans 14 amino acids. The germline gives CDR1 KGHDR, CDR2 SFDVKD. The V and J ends lost 1 base and 4 bases respectively, with 7 bases between them. The CDR3 loop reads CATSDFGQNQPQHF. In DNA, the CDR3 is TGTGCCACCAGTGATTTTGGACAGAATCAGCCCCAGCATTTT.

This clonotype was found many times. The V gene is TRBV3-1, the J gene TRBJ2-7, with 7 bases aligning to TRBD2. Germline CDR1 reads LGHDT; CDR2 reads YNNKEL (reference sequence). The CDR3 consists of 14 residues. V lost 1 base, J lost 2 bases, and 2 bases stayed unmatched. The CDR3 spells CASSQGEGTYEQYF. In nucleotides, the CDR3 is TGTGCCAGCAGCCAAGGGGAGGGCACCTACGAGCAGTACTTC.

As DNA, the CDR3 is TGTGCCAGCAGCTTGGATGCGGGCGAAACCTACGAGCAGTACTTC. Translation gives CASSLDAGETYEQYF. The chain uses TRBV5-8 and TRBJ2-7; possibly TRBD2 for D (5 bases). CDR1 SGHTS and CDR2 YDEGEE come from the germline V gene. This CDR3 is 15 amino acids long. With 0 bases removed from V and 2 bases from J, the gap between germline ends came to 12 bases. The full variable domain, in which reference TRBV5-8 and TRBJ2-7 provide the parts outside the CDR3, is EAGVTQSPTHLIKTRGQQATLRCSPISGHTSVYWYQQALGLGLQFLLWYDEGEERNRGNFPPRFSGRQFPNYSSELNVNALELEDSALYLCASSLDAGETYEQYFGPGTRLTVT.

The V and J genes are TRBV10-3 and TRBJ2-7; D ambiguous. The CDR3 consists of 13 residues. Germline CDR1 is ENHRY and CDR2 is SYGVKD. V was shortened by 0 bases and J by 4 bases, with 7 bases between the two germline ends. In DNA, the CDR3 is TGTGCCATCAGTGAGTCGGTGATTTACGAGCAGTACTTC. Translated: CAISESVIYEQYF.

This sequence joins TRBV7-3 and TRBJ2-7; 11 bases are a match to TRBD2. After removal of 3 bases from V and 3 bases from J, the junction contained 4 bases not matched to a gene. The length of the CDR3 is 15 residues. From germline, CDR1 is SGHTA and CDR2 FQGTGA. The CDR3 DNA reads TGTGCCAGCAGCTTCCATGGGACTAGCGGCTACGAGCAGTACTTC. This codes for CASSFHGTSGYEQYF.

V and J are TRBV5-6 and TRBJ2-4; D may be TRBD1 (6 bases). CDR1 and CDR2 from the germline V gene are SGHDT and YYEEEE. Trimming stripped 4 bases from V and 0 bases from J, with 8 bases between. This CDR3 region has 14 residues. The CDR3 loop is CASSGQLAKNIQYF. The DNA for the CDR3 is TGTGCCAGCAGCGGACAGCTAGCCAAAAACATTCAGTACTTC.

The chain couples TRBV20-1 to TRBJ1-1; perhaps TRBD1 as D (5 bases). V lost 8 bases and J lost 0, with 13 bases in between. The CDR3 runs to 13 residues. Germline loops: CDR1 DFQATT, CDR2 SNEGSKA (reference sequence). CDR3 in DNA: TGCAGTCCTAAAGGGGCCTTGAACACTGAAGCTTTCTTT. This codes for CSPKGALNTEAFF.

This rearrangement joins TRBV7-2 to TRBJ2-3; D gene uncertain. Germline V CDR1 and CDR2: SGHTA, FQGNSA. V was cut by 2 bases and J by 4 bases, with 10 bases left in between. This CDR3 is built from 14 residues. The CDR3 coding sequence is TGTGCCAGCAGCTTACCCCAGTACGCAGATACGCAGTATTTT. Translation gives CASSLPQYADTQYF.

A few counts support this clonotype. The chain is built from TRBV18 and TRBJ2-3; D gene unclear. V was clipped by 3 bases and J by 3 bases, with 10 bases between them. The CDR3 sequence is 14 residues long. CDR1 and CDR2 (germline): KGHSH, LQKENI. The CDR3: CASSPRDGTDTQYF. Written as DNA, the CDR3 is TGTGCCAGCTCACCTAGAGACGGGACAGATACGCAGTATTTT.

There are a few counts of this clonotype. V and J are TRBV7-2 and TRBJ1-1; 8 bases match TRBD1. Germline-derived CDR1 and CDR2 are SGHTA and FQGNSA. V was clipped by 6 bases and J by 4 bases; unmatched bases: 7. This CDR3 comprises 14 residues. The CDR3 DNA reads as TGTGCCAGCAGACGTTTACAGGGGGGCACTGAAGCTTTCTTT. Protein product: CASRRLQGGTEAFF.

The CDR3 nucleotides read TGTGCCAGCAGTTACTGGCAGGTCACAGATACGCAGTATTTT. Encoded protein: CASSYWQVTDTQYF. The V call is TRBV6-2 or TRBV6-3, the J call TRBJ2-3; D uncertain. The CDR3 has 14 residues. Trimming cost V 1 base and J 2 bases, with 7 bases left between them. In germline, CDR1 is MNHEY, CDR2 SVGEGT.

The sample holds a few counts of this clonotype. In DNA, the CDR3 is TGCAGTGCTAGTCGGGGGGCTATTTACGAGCAGTACTTC. This gives the protein CSASRGAIYEQYF. The chain carries TRBV20-1 and TRBJ2-7; tentative D call: TRBD2 (7 bases). The V gene's germline CDR1 is DFQATT and CDR2 SNEGSKA (reference sequence). The CDR3 runs to 13 residues. Trimming removed 3 bases at V and 4 bases at J, with 13 bases between.

Details on this clonotype: This may stem from a read error, because a much larger clone lies one nucleotide away. The chain uses TRBV7-2 and TRBJ2-2, with D unclear. Germline V gene lookup returns CDR1 SGHTA and CDR2 FQGNSA. CDR3 length: 12 amino acids. The DNA of the CDR3 is TGTGTCAGCAGCGCGTACACCGGGGAGCTGTTTTTT. This translates into CVSSAYTGELFF.

This clonotype was found a few times. V and J are TRBV10-3 and TRBJ2-7, with 11 bases that match TRBD2. V shed 3 bases, J shed 4 bases, and the junction held 2 bases outside the gene matches. Germline lookup yields CDR1 ENHRY and CDR2 SYGVKD. The CDR3 extends over 14 amino acids. The chain's CDR3 is CAISDGTSGYEQYF. The DNA of the CDR3 is TGTGCCATCAGTGACGGGACTAGCGGATACGAGCAGTACTTC.

The rearrangement joins TRBV27 to TRBJ1-6, with 7 bases identical to TRBD1. Germline-derived CDR1 and CDR2 are MNHEY and SMNVEV (reference sequence). The CDR3 totals 15 residues. V gave up 3 bases and J gave up 5 bases; unmatched junction bases: 4. In DNA form, the CDR3 reads TGTGCCAGCAGTTTCCGGACAGGAGATAATTCACCCCTCCACTTT. It codes for CASSFRTGDNSPLHF.

The V gene is TRBV12-3 or TRBV12-4, the J gene TRBJ2-7, with D possibly being TRBD2 (6 bases). The CDR3 runs 14 residues. The V end lost 8 bases, the J end lost 3 bases, and 17 bases lay between the germline ends. The CDR3 DNA follows: TGTGCCAGCTCGAAAGGGGACTCCCACTACGAGCAGTACTTC. Translating gives CASSKGDSHYEQYF.

V and J are TRBV6-5 and TRBJ2-1; 10 nucleotides match TRBD2. The CDR3 consists of 17 residues. Germline CDR1 is MNHEY and CDR2 is SVGAGI. The V segment lost 2 bases and the J segment 9 bases; nucleotides outside the gene matches: 13. The CDR3 coding sequence is TGTGCCAGCAGTTACGAATCTGAGCGGGAGGGCCGAATTGAGCAGTTCTTC. It translates to CASSYESEREGRIEQFF.

The J gene is TRBJ1-1, the V gene TRBV2; D may be TRBD1 (5 bases). This CDR3 contains 15 residues. The ends were cut back, 4 bases at V and 6 bases at J, with 18 bases in the middle. Germline V gives CDR1 SNHLY, CDR2 FYNNEI. CDR3 coding DNA: TGTGCCAGCAGTGGAGGACGCGGAGGGACCGCTGAAGCTTTCTTT. Its protein product is CASSGGRGGTAEAFF.

This clonotype was picked up one time. The genes are TRBV3-1 and TRBJ2-5; TRBD1 or TRBD2 may be the D gene (5 bases each). There are 14 residues in the CDR3. The V gene lost 6 bases and the J gene lost 2 bases, with 13 bases spanning the gap. The germline V gene has CDR1 LGHDT and CDR2 YNNKEL (reference sequence). The CDR3 nucleotides read TGTGCCAGCAGATTCGGGGCAGGACAAGAGACCCAGTACTTC. It specifies CASRFGAGQETQYF.

This clonotype was seen more than once but under ten times. V and J are TRBV5-1 and TRBJ2-5; D remains unclear. The V end was cut by 7 bases, the J end by 3 bases, with 7 bases between. Per germline, CDR1 SGHRS and CDR2 YFSETQ. The CDR3 has 11 residues. This CDR3 reads CASAFEETQYF. For the CDR3, the DNA is TGCGCCAGCGCGTTTGAAGAGACCCAGTACTTC.

This clonotype was detected a few times. The chain recombines TRBV5-1 with TRBJ2-7; weak D call: TRBD2 (6 bases). This CDR3 contains 13 residues. Between the trimmed V and J ends, which lost 4 bases and 6 bases, there was a span of 14 bases. Germline assignment: CDR1 SGHRS and CDR2 YFSETQ. In DNA, the CDR3 is TGCGCCAGCAGCATTGGATGGGGGGTCGAGCAGTACTTC. It codes for CASSIGWGVEQYF. Together with reference TRBV5-1 and TRBJ2-7, the CDR3 gives the full variable domain: KAGVTQTPRYLIKTRGQQVTLSCSPISGHRSVSWYQQTPGQGLQFLFEYFSETQRNKGNFPGRFSGRQFSNSRSEMNVSTLELGDSALYLCASSIGWGVEQYFGPGTRLTVT.